One and the same sample provided the 29 T cell receptor beta chains below, sequenced in a study of T-cell memory formation after mild COVID-19. TCRdb called the 5' RACE reads again in MiXCR, with one record for every CDR3 protein. The data hold about 610,000 distinct CDR3 sequences, with 17% observed a single time. Specimen: PBMCs or a T cell subset sorted from them (not recorded which). Every receptor here comes from an adult woman who had mild COVID-19 (a few samples of this study predate the infection). Cell type and time point are not known.

The sample holds a few counts of this clonotype. This chain joins TRBV7-2 and TRBJ2-3; TRBD1 matches 8 bases. The length of the CDR3 is 15 residues. Germline V gene data show CDR1 as SGHTA and CDR2 as FQGNSA. V lost 7 bases and J lost 1; bases outside the gene matches: 7. The CDR3 nucleotides are TGTGCCAGCATCACAGGGGGAGGAGGCACAGATACGCAGTATTTT. It encodes CASITGGGGTDTQYF.

The V and J genes are TRBV9 and TRBJ1-6, with 11 bases identical to TRBD1. The CDR3 has 17 residues. The germline V gene has CDR1 SGDLS and CDR2 YYNGEE. V lost 1 base, J lost 9 bases, and 9 bases stayed unmatched. The CDR3 spells CASSVSTGQGAGSPLHF. CDR3 DNA sequence: TGTGCCAGCAGCGTATCCACCGGACAGGGGGCCGGTTCACCCCTCCACTTT.

The V gene is TRBV7-9, the J gene TRBJ2-6; no clear D. Germline CDR1 SEHNR, CDR2 FQNEAQ (reference sequence). V lost 5 bases and J 4 bases, leaving 6 bases between the germline ends. CDR3 length: 13 amino acids. The CDR3 reads CASSPRGANVLTF. The CDR3 nucleotides read TGTGCCAGCAGCCCTCGGGGGGCCAACGTCCTGACTTTC.

Note on this clonotype: One end of the junction varies from germline; a read error may be responsible. This sequence joins TRBV12-3 or TRBV12-4 and TRBJ2-7, with D possibly being TRBD2 (5 bases). There are 13 residues in the CDR3. CDR3 residues: CASSLASSHEQYF. CDR3 DNA: TGTGCCAGCAGCCTAGCCAGCTCCCACGAGCAGTACTTC.

This clonotype has only a few counts. The rearrangement links TRBV6-2 or TRBV6-3 to TRBJ2-1; 10 nucleotides agree with TRBD1. V was clipped by 8 bases and J by 4 bases; unmatched bases: 8. Germline V gene data show CDR1 as MNHEY and CDR2 as SVGEGT. This CDR3 spans 15 amino acids. The CDR3 is CASRPGTGEYNEQFF. CDR3 DNA sequence: TGTGCCAGCCGACCCGGGACAGGGGAATACAATGAGCAGTTCTTC.

This clonotype was counted a few times. The gene calls are TRBV15 and TRBJ1-2, with a tentative D call TRBD1 (5 bases). Per germline, CDR1 LNHNV and CDR2 YYDKDF (reference sequence). The CDR3 has 12 residues. V was clipped by 6 bases and J by 5 bases, with 10 bases between them. The CDR3 nucleotides are TGTGCCACCAGTCGGGGCGAGTATGGCTACACCTTC. It specifies CATSRGEYGYTF. Supplemented by reference TRBV15 and TRBJ1-2, the full variable domain reads DAMVIQNPRYQVTQFGKPVTLSCSQTLNHNVMYWYQQKSSQAPKLLFHYYDKDFNNEADTPDNFQSRRPNTSFCFLDIRSPGLGDTAMYLCATSRGEYGYTFGSGTRLTVV.

This clonotype has more than one count but fewer than ten. The gene calls are TRBV4-1 and TRBJ2-5, with 7 positions matching TRBD2. From germline, CDR1 is MGHRA and CDR2 YSYEKL. The CDR3 consists of 14 residues. The J segment lost 0 bases and the V segment lost 4 bases, leaving 2 bases of the junction unmatched. The CDR3 sequence is CASSRREDQETQYF. CDR3 sequence (DNA): TGCGCCAGCAGCCGTCGGGAGGACCAAGAGACCCAGTACTTC.

This chain joins TRBV12-3 or TRBV12-4 and TRBJ2-7, with 8 bases lining up with TRBD2. V trimming: 3 bases; J trimming: 0 bases; junction bases outside the gene matches: 10. The CDR3 is made up of 17 amino acids. The CDR3 spells CASSFRGGTISSYEQYF. The CDR3 DNA is TGTGCCAGCAGTTTCCGCGGGGGGACGATCAGCTCCTACGAGCAGTACTTC.

This clonotype was counted a few times. The chain is built from TRBV30 and TRBJ2-7, with 8 positions matching TRBD1. Germline V gene data show CDR1 as GTSNPN and CDR2 as SVGIG (reference sequence). This CDR3 is 13 amino acids long. V gave up 6 bases and J gave up 3 bases; unmatched junction bases: 7. The CDR3 coding sequence is TGTGCCTGCTCAACAGGGGGTGACTACGAGCAGTACTTC. It yields the protein CACSTGGDYEQYF. The whole variable domain, remainder taken from reference TRBV30 and TRBJ2-7, is SQTIHQWPATLVQPVGSPLSLECTVEGTSNPNLYWYRQAAGRGLQLLFYSVGIGQISSEVPQNLSASRPQDRQFILSSKKLLLSDSGFYLCACSTGGDYEQYFGPGTRLTVT.

In DNA form, the CDR3 reads TGCAGTGCTAAAAGAGCGAATCAGCCCCAGCATTTT. Its protein is CSAKRANQPQHF. The chain joins TRBV20-1 to TRBJ1-5; the D is unclear. V gave up 4 bases and J gave up 4 bases, with 8 bases separating them. CDR1 and CDR2 from the germline V gene are DFQATT and SNEGSKA (reference sequence). The CDR3 has 12 residues.

V gene TRBV24-1 combines with J gene TRBJ2-7, with 9 bases that match TRBD2. Germline CDR1 KGHDR, CDR2 SFDVKD. CDR3 length: 15 residues. Trimming cost V 3 bases and J 3 bases; bases outside gene matches: 5. DNA of the CDR3: TGTGCCACCAGTGATGAAGCGGGGGGAAGCTACGAGCAGTACTTC. As protein: CATSDEAGGSYEQYF.

This clonotype was counted between two and nine times. CDR3: CATSREGRSSYNEQFF. As DNA, the CDR3 is TGTGCCACCAGCAGAGAGGGGCGCAGCTCCTACAATGAGCAGTTCTTC. The J gene is TRBJ2-1, the V gene TRBV15, with D possibly matching TRBD1 (5 bases). The CDR3 loop spans 16 amino acids. The V and J ends lost 0 bases and 0 bases respectively, with 9 bases between them. The germline CDR1 and CDR2 sequences are LNHNV and YYDKDF (reference sequence).

The chain uses TRBV11-3 and TRBJ2-6; 10 bases are shared with TRBD1. V dropped 5 bases and J dropped 2; count of bases not matched to a gene: 15. This CDR3 spans 20 amino acids. The germline CDR1 and CDR2 sequences are SGHNT and YENEEA. CDR3: CASSLMGWDRGKTGANVLTF. CDR3 bases: TGTGCCAGCAGCCTTATGGGCTGGGACAGGGGAAAAACTGGGGCCAACGTCCTGACTTTC.

The chain is built from TRBV9 and TRBJ2-5; possible D gene TRBD2, 6 bases. Between the trimmed V and J ends, which lost 4 bases and 5 bases, there was a span of 30 bases. CDR1 and CDR2 from the germline V gene are SGDLS and YYNGEE. The CDR3 loop spans 19 amino acids. The CDR3 nucleotides are TGTGCCAGCAGCAGAGACAAAACTGGACAAGGGGTAGGAGGGGAGACCCAGTACTTC. As protein: CASSRDKTGQGVGGETQYF.

This clonotype was counted at least ten times. The rearrangement links TRBV9 to TRBJ1-2; D ambiguous. The length of the CDR3 is 14 residues. Germline lookup yields CDR1 SGDLS and CDR2 YYNGEE. The ends were cut back, 4 bases at V and 5 bases at J, with 15 bases in the middle. As DNA, the CDR3 is TGTGCCAGCAGCCCCTCTATTGGACGGTATGGCTACACCTTC. Translated: CASSPSIGRYGYTF. Filled out from reference TRBV9 and TRBJ1-2, the complete variable domain reads DSGVTQTPKHLITATGQRVTLRCSPRSGDLSVYWYQQSLDQGLQFLIQYYNGEERAKGNILERFSAQQFPDLHSELNLSSLELGDSALYFCASSPSIGRYGYTFGSGTRLTVV.

This clonotype has only a few counts. The rearrangement joins TRBV19 to TRBJ2-1; tentative D call: TRBD2 (7 bases). CDR3 length: 11 residues. Trimming cost V 7 bases and J 10 bases, with 11 bases left between them. The germline V gene has CDR1 LNHDA and CDR2 SQIVND (reference sequence). CDR3 residues: CASMGGREQFF. The CDR3 nucleotides are TGTGCCAGTATGGGGGGGCGGGAGCAGTTCTTC.

In DNA form, the CDR3 reads TGTGCCACCGAGGGGGCAAGGGGCTACGAGCAGTACTTC. Translated: CATEGARGYEQYF. The J gene is TRBJ2-7, the V gene TRBV7-9; 7 bases agree with TRBD1. This CDR3 is 13 amino acids long. Unmatched junction bases numbered 9, after V lost 10 bases and J lost 3 bases. Per the germline V gene, CDR1 is SEHNR and CDR2 is FQNEAQ (reference sequence).

This chain uses TRBV3-1 with TRBJ2-1; the match to TRBD1 covers 7 bases. V dropped 6 bases and J dropped 14; count of bases not matched to a gene: 7. Germline V gene lookup returns CDR1 LGHDT and CDR2 YNNKEL (reference sequence). The CDR3 totals 11 residues. The CDR3 sequence is CASSQTGSEFF. Here the CDR3 DNA reads TGTGCCAGCAGTCAGACAGGGAGTGAGTTCTTC.

This clonotype was detected a few times. The chain couples TRBV6-5 to TRBJ2-7, with 12 bases that match TRBD1. J gave up 2 bases and V 0 bases, and 11 bases lay outside the gene matches. Germline-derived CDR1 and CDR2 are MNHEY and SVGAGI. The CDR3 runs 19 residues. This chain's CDR3 is CASSYSGTGGKAFTYEQYF. The CDR3 DNA reads as TGTGCCAGCAGTTACTCCGGGACAGGGGGCAAGGCCTTCACCTACGAGCAGTACTTC.

This clonotype was observed a few times. The V call is TRBV27, the J call TRBJ2-1, with no clear D. V dropped 6 bases and J dropped 4 bases, with 10 bases sitting between them. CDR1 and CDR2 from the germline V gene are MNHEY and SMNVEV (reference sequence). The CDR3 covers 13 residues. In DNA, the CDR3 is TGTGCCAGCAGCCGTGACATATACAATGAGCAGTTCTTC. Residues: CASSRDIYNEQFF.

This clonotype turned up a few times. The V and J genes are TRBV24-1 and TRBJ1-1; a possible D gene is TRBD1 (6 bases). The germline V gene encodes CDR1 KGHDR and CDR2 SFDVKD. Trimming cost V 4 bases and J 4 bases, with 12 bases left between them. This CDR3 is built from 14 residues. The CDR3 DNA is TGTGCCACCAGTGACGGGGGGCGCAGCACTGAAGCTTTCTTT. It is translated as CATSDGGRSTEAFF.

The rearrangement uses TRBV30 and TRBJ2-1; 15 bases line up with TRBD2. With V trimmed by 5 bases and J by 8 bases, 10 bases remained unmatched. This CDR3 is built from 16 residues. Germline values: CDR1 GTSNPN, CDR2 SVGIG (reference sequence). CDR3 sequence reads: CAWGLAGGPSSYEQFF. In nucleotides, the CDR3 is TGTGCCTGGGGACTAGCGGGAGGGCCAAGTAGCTATGAGCAGTTCTTC.

This clonotype turned up a few times. One junction end disagrees with the germline gene, perhaps due to a read error. V is TRBV7-2 and J is TRBJ2-2, with 8 bases that match TRBD2. The CDR3 totals 17 residues. The V gene's germline CDR1 is SGHTA and CDR2 FQGNSA. The CDR3 DNA sequence: TGTGCCAGCAGCTTAATAAATAGACTAGCGAAGACCGGGGAGCTGTTTTTT. It specifies CASSLINRLAKTGELFF.

The genes are TRBV24-1 and TRBJ2-1, with a weak D call TRBD2 (5 bases). V lost 10 bases to trimming and J lost 8 bases, with 20 bases between them. The CDR3 covers 14 residues. The germline V gene has CDR1 KGHDR and CDR2 SFDVKD. The CDR3 region is CATRLAGSTHEQFF. Here the CDR3 DNA reads TGTGCCACAAGATTGGCGGGCAGCACTCATGAGCAGTTCTTC.

Only a few counts were recorded for this clonotype. Written as DNA, the CDR3 is TGTGCCGGCAGGGTTGGGAATGGCTACACCTTC. Its translation: CAGRVGNGYTF. The chain joins TRBV19 to TRBJ1-2; tentative D call: TRBD1 (5 bases). CDR1 is LNHDA and CDR2 is SQIVND in the germline V gene (reference sequence). The CDR3 totals 11 residues. Between the trimmed V and J ends, which lost 11 bases and 6 bases, there was a span of 13 bases.

The chain couples TRBV6-2 or TRBV6-3 to TRBJ1-5; the match to TRBD1 covers 8 bases. V shed 6 bases, J shed 7 bases, and the junction held 5 bases outside the gene matches. The CDR3 length is 13 residues. Per the germline V gene, CDR1 is MNHEY and CDR2 is SVGEGT. The CDR3 DNA reads TGTGCCAGCAGGGGACAGGCCACCCAGCCCCAGCATTTT. Residues: CASRGQATQPQHF.

The V and J genes are TRBV6-7 and TRBJ2-7; 9 bases align to TRBD2. TRBV6-7 belongs to the ORF category, with a function that is uncertain. With V trimmed by 5 bases and J by 2 bases, 7 bases remained unmatched. This CDR3 is 15 amino acids long. The CDR3 DNA reads as TGTGCCAGCAGTCTGCGGGGGGGCCTCCCCTACGAGCAGTACTTC. Amino acids: CASSLRGGLPYEQYF.

The chain recombines TRBV5-6 with TRBJ1-4; possibly TRBD1 for D (5 bases). Germline CDR1 is SGHDT and CDR2 is YYEEEE. Trimming stripped 3 bases from V and 8 bases from J, with 20 bases between. This CDR3 comprises 16 residues. CDR3 in DNA: TGTGCCAGCAGCTCACCCCTACTGGGGGATCGGGAAAAACTGTTTTTT. Amino acid sequence: CASSSPLLGDREKLFF.

V and J are TRBV24-1 and TRBJ2-5; D is possibly TRBD1 (6 bases). Germline values: CDR1 KGHDR, CDR2 SFDVKD. This CDR3 is built from 15 residues. V was clipped by 6 bases and J by 3 bases, with 16 bases between them. The CDR3 spells CATSRSWAGEETQYF. CDR3 DNA sequence: TGTGCCACCAGTCGGTCGTGGGCAGGGGAAGAGACCCAGTACTTC.